This TCR beta chain was found in a study of glioma-infiltrating T cells. V dropped 5 bases and J dropped 1; count of bases not matched to a gene: 8. CDR3 length equals 16 residues. From germline, CDR1 is SGHTA and CDR2 FQGNSA. A word on this clonotype: Its target is unknown.

Study-wide points: Non-neoplastic patients had below-expected tissue-blood divergence, while all gliomas exceeded expectation. Tissue and blood shared very few CDR3 sequences.

Amplification of TCR alpha and beta CDR3 regions from RNA used iRepertoire nested multiplex PCR. Input was about 100-450 ng of tissue mRNA or PBMC total RNA. One entry per CDR3 protein, called by TCRdb with MiXCR from the multiplex PCR reads. The table records 9,500 to 15,000 distinct CDR3 sequences, roughly 29% of them present only once. This receptor was taken from a human donor with low-grade glioma or glioblastoma, undergoing nonglioma brain surgery, or in good health (not recorded which). Sequenced: glioma tissue, nonneoplastic brain tissue, or PBMCs (not recorded which). The V and J genes are TRBV7-2 and TRBJ1-1, with 9 bases aligning to TRBD1. The CDR3 here is CASSPRQGGKNTEAFF. CDR3 sequence (DNA): TGTGCCAGCAGCCCCCGACAGGGGGGAAAGAACACTGAAGCTTTCTTT.